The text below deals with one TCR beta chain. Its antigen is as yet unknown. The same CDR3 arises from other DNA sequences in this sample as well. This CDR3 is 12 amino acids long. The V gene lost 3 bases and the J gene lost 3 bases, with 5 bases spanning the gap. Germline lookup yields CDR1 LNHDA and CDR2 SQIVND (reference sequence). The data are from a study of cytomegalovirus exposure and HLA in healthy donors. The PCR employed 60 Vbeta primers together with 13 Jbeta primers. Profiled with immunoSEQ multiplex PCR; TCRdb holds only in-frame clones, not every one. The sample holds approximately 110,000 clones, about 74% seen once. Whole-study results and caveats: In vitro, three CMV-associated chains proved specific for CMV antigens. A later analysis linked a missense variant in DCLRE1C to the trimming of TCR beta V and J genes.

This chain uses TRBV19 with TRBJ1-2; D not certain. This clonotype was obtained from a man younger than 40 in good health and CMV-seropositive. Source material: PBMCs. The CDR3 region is CASSITDYGYTF. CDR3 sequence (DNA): TGTGCCAGTAGTATTACGGACTATGGCTACACCTTC.